This T cell receptor (beta chain) was identified in a study of T cell changes during pregnancy in multiple sclerosis. The table came from immunoSEQ multiplex PCR; TCRdb's copy has only in-frame clones and leaves some out. The sample lists about 70,000 clones, 85% to 95% occurring once. The specimen was CD4+ T cells from peripheral blood mononuclear cells, collected after pregnancy. This sequence originates from a female donor with multiple sclerosis, enrolled in a pregnancy study.

The CDR3 DNA reads as TGTGCCAGCAGAGGGCCCACCGGCACAGGGTTAACCGGGGAGCTGTTTTTT. Translated, it gives CASRGPTGTGLTGELFF. The V call is TRBV28, the J call TRBJ2-2; D may be TRBD1 (6 bases). V lost 6 bases and J lost 5, with 22 bases in between. In germline, CDR1 is MDHEN, CDR2 SYDVKM. There are 17 residues in the CDR3.